This T cell receptor beta chain stems from a study of shared T cell receptors in the human thymus. Assay: immunoSEQ multiplex PCR; the TCRdb copy retains only in-frame clones and omits some. The repertoire consists of around 730,000 clones, with 80% to 90% occurring once and the leading ten covering roughly 0.01%. With V trimmed by 1 base and J by 1 base, 13 bases remained unmatched. The germline V gene has CDR1 SGHRS and CDR2 YFSETQ. CDR3 length: 20 amino acids. The same specimen was also included in a second study, on human thymus T cells. That work states: Thymic material originated from resections removed in the course of corrective heart surgery. Unrelated people showed highly overlapping thymic repertoires, related research reported.

Sequencing input: thymocytes. The rearrangement links TRBV5-1 to TRBJ2-2; TRBD2 agrees at 10 bases. The TCR originated in a girl less than two years old with a congenital heart defect. In DNA, the CDR3 is TGCGCCAGCAGCTTGACTCCTAGCGGGGGCCCTACTCAGAACACCGGGGAGCTGTTTTTT. Its translation is CASSLTPSGGPTQNTGELFF.